This TCR beta chain was captured by sequencing in a study of T cell responses to AZD1222 COVID-19 vaccine (dated by TCRdb to the early 2020s). A note on the overall study: Because spike-specific TCR depth and breadth did not differ between the two schedules, AZD1222 recipients who got a second dose at roughly 4 weeks were pooled with those who got a second dose at roughly 12 weeks. A total of just over 230 trial participants underwent TCR sequencing, of whom about 210 received two doses of AZD1222 and some 26 received two doses of the MenACWY control vaccine. Enrollment into the trials was organized by age into subgroups of 18-55, 56-69 and 70-plus years, and those subgroups contained approximately 150, 30 and 60 TCR-sequenced participants, respectively. Paper-wide results and their limitations: Epitopes outside the regions mutated in the B.1.351 and B.1.1.7 variants were reportedly recognized by nearly half of the unique spike-specific TCRs. After two AZD1222 doses, both the breadth and the depth of spike-specific TCRs were significantly higher than at day 0 and than in MenACWY recipients. Only five or six AZD1222 recipients were SARS-CoV-2 seropositive at baseline, limiting conclusions about previously exposed vaccinees. The 56-69-year group was small, and its depth increase did not reach significance, likely because of low power. The whole spike protein was spanned by vaccine-associated CD4 TCRs, and dominant responses were seen in regions 160-218 and 743-854. Because no day 14 peak-response samples were available, repertoires were characterized only after the peak T cell response. Participants were mostly white British, with more females than males. The authors suggested clonal diversity may have been underestimated.

V gives up 1 base and J gives up 7 bases, and the segment between their germline ends measures 18 bases. Sequences SNHLY (CDR1) and FYNNEI (CDR2) are obtained from the germline V gene. The CDR3 goes from the cysteine to the phenylalanine over 16 residues. Only the CDR3 region is kept as DNA, spanning 48 bases read in frame from base 1. The time point label of this sample denotes: baseline before first vaccination. Samples from vaccinated people were obtained from the UK trials COV001 and COV002, which included a single-blind randomized controlled phase 2/3 trial of AZD1222 (ChAdOx1 nCoV-19) in healthy adults. Trial participant PBMC samples were collected at day 0 and day 28 after the second dose for TCRbeta chain sequencing. The CDR3 regions of human TCRbeta chains were analyzed by immunosequencing. In the paper's pipeline: Repertoire TCRs were checked for matches against a reference library of SARS-CoV-2-specific TCRs that had been generated using the MIRA antigen-specificity platform. Breadth was defined as the fraction of unique TCRs that were SARS-CoV-2-associated. Depth was defined as the fraction of total T cells that were SARS-CoV-2-associated. Using the MIRA data, each spike-specific TCR was assigned both to the spike region to which the TCR was reactive and to a CD4 or CD8 class. Log10-transformed breadth and depth values were compared by one-way ANOVA with Sidak's multiple comparisons tests. Drawn from immuneACCESS, this table holds only the in-frame rearrangements with V and J called that TCRdb kept. Clones are partly lost; checked studies trace under half to an unresolved V gene and leave the rest unexplained. Clonal size and the V and J genes are those of that table, whereas D and trimming came from the DNA. The sample table records around 65,000 clones; roughly three quarters of these occur just once. More than 13% of the sample belongs to the ten largest clones.

To note about this clone: Its cognate antigen has yet to be identified. No qualities accompany the bases; no much larger clone lies one base away.

This receptor chain uses TRBV2 and TRBJ2-3; TRBD2 is perhaps the D gene, given 6 matching bases. This clonotype was obtained from an adult in good health. Sequencing used peripheral blood, obtained on day 0 of AZD1222 vaccination. The sequenced DNA is TGTGCCAGCAGTGAAGGCGGTATGGGACTTGAAAATACGCAGTATTTT. It translates as CASSEGGMGLENTQYF. Reference TRBV2 and TRBJ2-3 proteins supply the regions before and after the CDR3; the full variable domain is: EPEVTQTPSHQVTQMGQEVILRCVPISNHLYFYWYRQILGQKVEFLVSFYNNEISEKSEIFDDQFSVERPDGSNFTLKIRSTKLEDSAMYFCASSEGGMGLENTQYFGPGTRLTVL.